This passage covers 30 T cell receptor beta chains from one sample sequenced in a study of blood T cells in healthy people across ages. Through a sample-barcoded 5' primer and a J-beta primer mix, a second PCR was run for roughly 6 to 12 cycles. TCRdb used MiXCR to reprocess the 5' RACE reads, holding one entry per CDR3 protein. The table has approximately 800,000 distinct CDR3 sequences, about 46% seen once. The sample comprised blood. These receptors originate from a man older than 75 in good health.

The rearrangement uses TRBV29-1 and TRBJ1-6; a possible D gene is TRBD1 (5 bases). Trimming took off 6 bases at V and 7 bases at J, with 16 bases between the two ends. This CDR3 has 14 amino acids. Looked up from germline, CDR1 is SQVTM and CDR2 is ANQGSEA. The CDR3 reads CSVGLAGLNSPLHF. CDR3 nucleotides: TGCAGCGTAGGGTTGGCAGGGTTAAATTCACCCCTCCACTTT.

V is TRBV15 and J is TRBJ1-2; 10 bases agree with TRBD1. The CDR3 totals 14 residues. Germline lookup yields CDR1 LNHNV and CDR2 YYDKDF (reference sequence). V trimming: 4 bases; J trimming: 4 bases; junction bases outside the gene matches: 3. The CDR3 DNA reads TGTGCCACCAGCAAGACAGGGGGCGGCTATGGCTACACCTTC. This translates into CATSKTGGGYGYTF.

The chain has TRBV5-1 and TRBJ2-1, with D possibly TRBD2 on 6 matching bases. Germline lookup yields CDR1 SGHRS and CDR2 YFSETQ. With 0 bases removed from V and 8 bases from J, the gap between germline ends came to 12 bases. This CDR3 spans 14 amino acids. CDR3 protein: CASSLARQRDEQFF. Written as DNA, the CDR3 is TGCGCCAGCAGCTTGGCTCGGCAGCGGGATGAGCAGTTCTTC.

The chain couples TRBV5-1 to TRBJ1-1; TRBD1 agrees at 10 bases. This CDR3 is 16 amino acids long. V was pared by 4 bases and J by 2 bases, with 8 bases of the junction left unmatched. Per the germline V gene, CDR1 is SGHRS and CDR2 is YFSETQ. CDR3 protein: CASSRDRGLSNTEAFF. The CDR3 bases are TGCGCCAGCAGCCGCGACAGGGGGCTAAGTAACACTGAAGCTTTCTTT.

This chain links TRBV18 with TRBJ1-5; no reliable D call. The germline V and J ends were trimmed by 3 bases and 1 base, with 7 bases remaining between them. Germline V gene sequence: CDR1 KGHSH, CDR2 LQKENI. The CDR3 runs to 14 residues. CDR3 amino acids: CASSPYKSNQPQHF. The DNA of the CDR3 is TGTGCCAGCTCACCTTATAAGAGCAATCAGCCCCAGCATTTT.

As DNA, the CDR3 is TGTGCCATCAGTGGAGGGAACAACGAGCAGTACTTC. Protein sequence: CAISGGNNEQYF. The chain has TRBV10-3 and TRBJ2-7; tentatively, D is TRBD2 (5 bases). CDR1 and CDR2 (germline): ENHRY, SYGVKD. The CDR3 is 12 amino acids. V lost 4 bases to trimming and J lost 5 bases, with 9 bases between them.

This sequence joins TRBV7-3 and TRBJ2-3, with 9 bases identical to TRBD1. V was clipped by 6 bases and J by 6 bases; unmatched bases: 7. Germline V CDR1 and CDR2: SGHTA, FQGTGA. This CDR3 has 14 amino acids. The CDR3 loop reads CASSLTGGKDTQYF. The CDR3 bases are TGTGCCAGCAGTTTGACAGGGGGTAAGGATACGCAGTATTTT.

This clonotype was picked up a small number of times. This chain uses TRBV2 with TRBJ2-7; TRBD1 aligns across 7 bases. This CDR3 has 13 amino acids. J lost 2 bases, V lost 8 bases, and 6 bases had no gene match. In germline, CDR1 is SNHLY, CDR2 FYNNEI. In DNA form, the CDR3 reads TGTGCCAGCCACAGGACAGGAGCCTACGAGCAGTACTTC. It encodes CASHRTGAYEQYF.

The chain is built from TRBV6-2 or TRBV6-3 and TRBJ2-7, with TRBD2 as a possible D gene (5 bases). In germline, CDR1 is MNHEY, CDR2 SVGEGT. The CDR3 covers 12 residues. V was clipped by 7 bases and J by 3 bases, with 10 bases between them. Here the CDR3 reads CASNNGIYEQYF. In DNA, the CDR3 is TGTGCCAGCAACAACGGGATCTACGAGCAGTACTTC.

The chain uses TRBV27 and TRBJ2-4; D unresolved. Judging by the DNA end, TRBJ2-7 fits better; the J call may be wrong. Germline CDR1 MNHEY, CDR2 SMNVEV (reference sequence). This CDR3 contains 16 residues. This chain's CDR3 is CASSLDVRIRAYEQYF. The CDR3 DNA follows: TGTGCCAGCAGTTTAGATGTGCGTATAAGAGCATACGAGCAGTACTTC.

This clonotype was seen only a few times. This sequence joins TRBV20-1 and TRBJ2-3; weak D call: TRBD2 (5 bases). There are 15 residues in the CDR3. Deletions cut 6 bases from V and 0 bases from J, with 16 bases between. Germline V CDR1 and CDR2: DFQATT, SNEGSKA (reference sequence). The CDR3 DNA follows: TGCAGTGCCCCCCTTGAGACTACTAGCACAGATACGCAGTATTTT. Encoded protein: CSAPLETTSTDTQYF.

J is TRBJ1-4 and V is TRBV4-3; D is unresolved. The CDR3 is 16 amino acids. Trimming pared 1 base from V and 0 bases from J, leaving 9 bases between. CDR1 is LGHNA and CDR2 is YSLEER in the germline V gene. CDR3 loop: CASSQGTEATNEKLFF. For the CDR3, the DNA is TGCGCCAGCAGCCAAGGGACGGAAGCAACTAATGAAAAACTGTTTTTT.

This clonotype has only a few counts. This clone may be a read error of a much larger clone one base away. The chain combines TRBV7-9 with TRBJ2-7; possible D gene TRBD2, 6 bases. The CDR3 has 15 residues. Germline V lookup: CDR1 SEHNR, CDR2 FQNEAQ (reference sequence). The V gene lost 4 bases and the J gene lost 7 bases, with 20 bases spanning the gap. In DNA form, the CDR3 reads TGTGCCAGCAGCTCTGTAGCGGATGGGTTAAATGAGCAGTACTTC. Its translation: CASSSVADGLNEQYF. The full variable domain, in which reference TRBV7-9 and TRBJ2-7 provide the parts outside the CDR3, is DTGVSQNPRHKITKRGQNVTFRCDPISEHNRLYWYRQTLGQGPEFLTYFQNEAQLEKSRLLSDRFSAERPKGSFSTLEIQRTEQGDSAMYLCASSSVADGLNEQYFGPGTRLTVT.

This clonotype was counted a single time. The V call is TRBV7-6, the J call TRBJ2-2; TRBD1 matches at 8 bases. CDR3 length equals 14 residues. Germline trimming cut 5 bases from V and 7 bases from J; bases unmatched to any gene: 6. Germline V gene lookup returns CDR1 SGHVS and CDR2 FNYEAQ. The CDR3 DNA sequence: TGTGCCAGCAGCCGCGGACAGGGCGTCGGGGAGCTGTTTTTT. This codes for CASSRGQGVGELFF.

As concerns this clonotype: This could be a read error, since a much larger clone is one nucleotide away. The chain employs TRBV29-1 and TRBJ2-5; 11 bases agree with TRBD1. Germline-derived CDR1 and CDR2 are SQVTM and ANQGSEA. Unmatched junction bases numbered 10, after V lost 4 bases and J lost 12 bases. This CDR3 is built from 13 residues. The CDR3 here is CSVVGAAGQGEYF. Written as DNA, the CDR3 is TGCAGCGTTGTAGGTGCCGCGGGACAGGGGGAGTACTTC.

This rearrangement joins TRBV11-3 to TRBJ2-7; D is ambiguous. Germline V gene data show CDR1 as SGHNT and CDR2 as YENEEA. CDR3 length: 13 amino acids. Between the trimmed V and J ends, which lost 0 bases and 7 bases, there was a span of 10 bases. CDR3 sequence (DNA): TGTGCCAGCAGCTTAGAACACAACAATGAGCAGTACTTC. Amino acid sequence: CASSLEHNNEQYF. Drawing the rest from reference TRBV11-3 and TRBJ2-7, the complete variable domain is EAGVVQSPRYKIIEKKQPVAFWCNPISGHNTLYWYLQNLGQGPELLIRYENEEAVDDSQLPKDRFSAERLKGVDSTLKIQPAELGDSAVYLCASSLEHNNEQYFGPGTRLTVT.

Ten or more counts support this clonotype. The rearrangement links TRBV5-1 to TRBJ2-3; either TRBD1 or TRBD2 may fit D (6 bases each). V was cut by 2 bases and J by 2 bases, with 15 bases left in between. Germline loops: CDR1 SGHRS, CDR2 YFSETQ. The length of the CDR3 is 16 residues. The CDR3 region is CASSFGSRGDTDTQYF. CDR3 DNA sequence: TGCGCCAGCAGCTTTGGATCTAGGGGGGACACAGATACGCAGTATTTT. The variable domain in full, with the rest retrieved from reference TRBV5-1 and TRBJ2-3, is KAGVTQTPRYLIKTRGQQVTLSCSPISGHRSVSWYQQTPGQGLQFLFEYFSETQRNKGNFPGRFSGRQFSNSRSEMNVSTLELGDSALYLCASSFGSRGDTDTQYFGPGTRLTVL.

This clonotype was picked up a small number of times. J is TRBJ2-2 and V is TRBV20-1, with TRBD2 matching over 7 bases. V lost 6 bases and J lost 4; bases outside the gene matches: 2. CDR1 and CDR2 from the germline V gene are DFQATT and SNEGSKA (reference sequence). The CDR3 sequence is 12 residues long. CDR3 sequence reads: CSAGTTTGELFF. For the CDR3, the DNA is TGCAGTGCCGGGACTACCACCGGGGAGCTGTTTTTT.

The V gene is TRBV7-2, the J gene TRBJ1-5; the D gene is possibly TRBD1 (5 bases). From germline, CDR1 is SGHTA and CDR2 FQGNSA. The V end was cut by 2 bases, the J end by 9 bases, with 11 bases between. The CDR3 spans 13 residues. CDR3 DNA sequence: TGTGCCAGCAGCTTAAGGGACGGGGCGCCCCAGCATTTT. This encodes CASSLRDGAPQHF. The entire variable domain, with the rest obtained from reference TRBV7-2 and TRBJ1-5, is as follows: GAGVSQSPSNKVTEKGKDVELRCDPISGHTALYWYRQSLGQGLEFLIYFQGNSAPDKSGLPSDRFSAERTGGSVSTLTIQRTQQEDSAVYLCASSLRDGAPQHFGDGTRLSIL.

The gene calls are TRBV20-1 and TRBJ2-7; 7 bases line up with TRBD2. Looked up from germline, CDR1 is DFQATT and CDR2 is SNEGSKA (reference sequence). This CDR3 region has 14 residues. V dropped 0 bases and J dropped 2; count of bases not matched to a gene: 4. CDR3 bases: TGCAGTGCTAGAGAGGCTAGCGGAACCTACGAGCAGTACTTC. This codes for CSAREASGTYEQYF.

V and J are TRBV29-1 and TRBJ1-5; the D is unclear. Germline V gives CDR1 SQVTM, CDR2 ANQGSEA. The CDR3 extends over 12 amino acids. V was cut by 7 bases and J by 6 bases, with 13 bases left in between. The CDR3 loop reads CSGGNLGQPQHF. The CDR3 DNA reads TGCAGCGGGGGTAATCTGGGTCAGCCCCAGCATTTT.

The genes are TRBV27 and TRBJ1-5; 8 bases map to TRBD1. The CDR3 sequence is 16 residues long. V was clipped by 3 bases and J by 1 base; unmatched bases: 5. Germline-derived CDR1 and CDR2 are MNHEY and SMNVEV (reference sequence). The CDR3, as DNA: TGTGCCAGCAGTTTTTCCACAGGGGGGAGCAATCAGCCCCAGCATTTT. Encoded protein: CASSFSTGGSNQPQHF.

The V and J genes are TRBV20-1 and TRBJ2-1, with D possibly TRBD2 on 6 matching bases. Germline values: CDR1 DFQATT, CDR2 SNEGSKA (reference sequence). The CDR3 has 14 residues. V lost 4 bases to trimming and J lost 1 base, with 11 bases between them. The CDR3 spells CSATGTLSYNEQFF. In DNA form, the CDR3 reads TGCAGTGCTACCGGGACTCTGTCCTACAATGAGCAGTTCTTC.

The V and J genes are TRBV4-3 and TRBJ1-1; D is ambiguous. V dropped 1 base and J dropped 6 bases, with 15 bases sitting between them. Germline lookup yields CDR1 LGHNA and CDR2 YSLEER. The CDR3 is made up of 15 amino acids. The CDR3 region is CASSQVVSGGAEAFF. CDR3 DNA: TGCGCCAGCAGCCAAGTAGTGTCAGGTGGGGCTGAAGCTTTCTTT.

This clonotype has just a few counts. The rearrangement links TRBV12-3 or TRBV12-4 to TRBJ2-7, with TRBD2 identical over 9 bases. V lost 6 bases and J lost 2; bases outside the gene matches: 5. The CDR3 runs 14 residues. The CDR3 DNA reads TGTGCCAGCAGGGCGACTAGCGGCCCCTACGAGCAGTACTTC. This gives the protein CASRATSGPYEQYF.

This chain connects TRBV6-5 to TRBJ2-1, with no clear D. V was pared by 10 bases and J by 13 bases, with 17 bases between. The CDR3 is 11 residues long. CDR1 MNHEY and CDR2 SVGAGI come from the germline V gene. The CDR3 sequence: CATRSYSLQFF. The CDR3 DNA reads TGTGCCACCAGATCCTACTCGCTCCAGTTCTTC.

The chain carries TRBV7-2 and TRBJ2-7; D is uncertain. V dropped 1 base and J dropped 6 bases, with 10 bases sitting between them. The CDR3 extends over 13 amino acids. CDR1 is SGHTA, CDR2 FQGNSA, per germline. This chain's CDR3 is CTSSLVPISEQYF. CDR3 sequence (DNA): TGTACCAGCAGCTTAGTCCCTATTAGCGAGCAGTACTTC.

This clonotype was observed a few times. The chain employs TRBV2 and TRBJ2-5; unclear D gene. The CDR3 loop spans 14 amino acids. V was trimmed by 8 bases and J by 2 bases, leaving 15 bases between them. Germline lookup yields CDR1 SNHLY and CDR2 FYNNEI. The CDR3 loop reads CASRFGGVQETQYF. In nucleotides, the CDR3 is TGTGCCAGCCGATTCGGTGGGGTACAAGAGACCCAGTACTTC.

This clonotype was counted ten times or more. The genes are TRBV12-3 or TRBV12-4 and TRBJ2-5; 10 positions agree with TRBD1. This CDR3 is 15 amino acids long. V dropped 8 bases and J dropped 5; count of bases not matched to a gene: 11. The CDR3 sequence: CASRPGTGDLETQYF. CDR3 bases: TGTGCCAGCCGTCCTGGGACAGGGGATTTGGAGACCCAGTACTTC.

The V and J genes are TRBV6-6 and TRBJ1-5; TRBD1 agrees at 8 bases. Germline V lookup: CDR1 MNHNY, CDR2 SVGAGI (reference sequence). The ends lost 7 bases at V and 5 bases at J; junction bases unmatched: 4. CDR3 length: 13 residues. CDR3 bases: TGTGCCAGCATCAAGACAGGGGATCAGCCCCAGCATTTT. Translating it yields CASIKTGDQPQHF.